This T cell receptor beta chain emerged from a study of blood T cell repertoires in COVID-19. Study in general: T cells, B-cell-depleted T cells, or PBMCs supplied cDNA or gDNA.

Enrolled during active infection, Seattle patients were then followed longitudinally. V lost 3 bases to trimming and J lost 15 bases; unmatched junction nucleotides: 5. There are 11 residues in the CDR3. Germline V gene lookup returns CDR1 SGHAT and CDR2 FQNNGV. In the source study's methods: Reference gene primer amplification gave estimated nucleated cell counts. This table comes from immunoSEQ multiplex PCR, and its TCRdb copy is limited to in-frame clones, with some not included. D and trimming were read from the DNA, whereas the V and J calls and clone size are those reported in that table. The data contain 200,000 to 250,000 clones, around nine tenths of them seen just once; the ten biggest clones take up over 15%.

The rearrangement uses TRBV11-2 and TRBJ2-1, with 7 bases that match TRBD2. Sequencing was carried out using peripheral blood. This receptor was taken from a man aged 50-59 years with COVID-19, enrolled during active disease. The CDR3 DNA follows: TGTGCCAGCAGCTTTAGGGGAGGGCGGTTCTTC. As protein: CASSFRGGRFF.